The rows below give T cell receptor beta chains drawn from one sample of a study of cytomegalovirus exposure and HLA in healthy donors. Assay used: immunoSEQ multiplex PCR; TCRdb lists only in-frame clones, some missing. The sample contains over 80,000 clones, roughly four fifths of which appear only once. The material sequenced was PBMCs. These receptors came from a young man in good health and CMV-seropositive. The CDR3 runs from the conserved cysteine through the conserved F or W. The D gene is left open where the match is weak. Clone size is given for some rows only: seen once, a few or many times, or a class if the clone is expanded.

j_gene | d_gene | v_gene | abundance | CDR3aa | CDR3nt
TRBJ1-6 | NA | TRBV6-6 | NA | CASSGGGYNSPLHF | TGTGCCAGCTCCGGTGGGGGGTATAATTCACCCCTCCACTTT
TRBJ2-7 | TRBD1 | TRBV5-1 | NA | CASSPPGQGNEQYF | TGCGCCAGCAGCCCGCCGGGACAGGGAAACGAGCAGTACTTC
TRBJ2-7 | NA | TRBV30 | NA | CAWSDSSYEQYF | TGTGCCTGGAGCGACTCCTCCTACGAGCAGTACTTC
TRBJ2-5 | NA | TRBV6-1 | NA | CASSATLARETQYF | TGTGCCAGCAGCGCAACCCTGGCCAGAGAGACCCAGTACTTC
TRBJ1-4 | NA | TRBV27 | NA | CASSFEGGNEKLFF | TGTGCCAGCAGTTTTGAGGGAGGAAATGAAAAACTGTTTTTT
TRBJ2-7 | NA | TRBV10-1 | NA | CASSEGSYEQYF | TGCGCCAGCAGTGAGGGGAGTTACGAGCAGTACTTC
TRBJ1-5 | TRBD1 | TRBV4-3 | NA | CASSQVQGSGPQHF | TGCGCCAGCAGCCAAGTACAGGGGTCAGGGCCCCAGCATTTT
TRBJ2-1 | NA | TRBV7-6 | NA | CASSLAYSEQFF | TGTGCCAGCAGCTTAGCTTATAGCGAGCAGTTCTTC
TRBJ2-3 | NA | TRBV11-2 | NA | CASSRVGGTDTQYF | TGTGCCAGCAGCCGCGTCGGGGGCACAGATACGCAGTATTTT
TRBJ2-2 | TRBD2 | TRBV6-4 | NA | CASSEQLAGEGELFF | TGTGCCAGCAGTGAACAACTAGCGGGAGAAGGGGAGCTGTTTTTT
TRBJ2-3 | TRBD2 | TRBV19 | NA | CASSMRLAGVTDTQYF | TGTGCCAGTAGTATGCGACTAGCGGGAGTCACAGATACGCAGTATTTT
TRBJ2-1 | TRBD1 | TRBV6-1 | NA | CAGSRQGWYNEQFF | TGTGCCGGTTCTCGACAGGGTTGGTACAATGAGCAGTTCTTC
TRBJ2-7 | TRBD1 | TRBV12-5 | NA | CASGLGTGGKYEQYF | TGTGCTAGTGGTTTGGGGACAGGGGGCAAATACGAGCAGTACTTC
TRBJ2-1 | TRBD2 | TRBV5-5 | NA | CASSPWTSSYNEQFF | TGTGCCAGCAGCCCCTGGACTAGCTCCTACAATGAGCAGTTCTTC
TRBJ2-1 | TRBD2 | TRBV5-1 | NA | CASSLVAGPSYNEQFF | TGCGCCAGCAGCTTGGTAGCGGGACCCTCCTACAATGAGCAGTTCTTC
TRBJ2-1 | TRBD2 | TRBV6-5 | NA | CASSYSAGVLNEQFF | TGTGCCAGCAGTTATTCAGCGGGAGTACTCAATGAGCAGTTCTTC
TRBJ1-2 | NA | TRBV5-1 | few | CASSEGDYGYTF | TGCGCCAGCAGCGAAGGGGACTATGGCTACACCTTC
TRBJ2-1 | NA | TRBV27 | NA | CASSRLLGEVPKQFF | TGTGCCAGCAGCCGCCTGCTGGGCGAAGTACCCAAGCAGTTCTTC
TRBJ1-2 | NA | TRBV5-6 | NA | CASRIYAGAGGGYTF | TGTGCCAGCAGGATATACGCGGGGGCCGGCGGTGGCTACACCTTC
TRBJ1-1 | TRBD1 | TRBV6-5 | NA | CASSMTGTTEAFF | TGTGCCAGCAGCATGACAGGGACCACTGAAGCTTTCTTT